These T cell receptor beta chains were read from a single sample in a study of PD-L1 blockade in urothelial cancer. TCRdb's table, derived via immunoSEQ multiplex PCR, lists solely in-frame clones and lacks some. Among some 63,000 clones listed, roughly 79% were seen once. This material consisted of PBMCs, taken around atezolizumab (anti-PD-L1) treatment. The receptor source for this set is a man in his 70s with urothelial cancer. Each CDR3 is given with its conserved first and last residue.

V	J	CDR3
TRBV18	TRBJ2-7	CASSPGTVYEQYF
TRBV2	TRBJ2-3	CASSAGTSGDTQYF
TRBV6-1	TRBJ1-1	CASSDHGSNTEAFF
TRBV27	TRBJ1-1	CASRGLENTEAFF
TRBV6-1	TRBJ2-5	CASSEGGTYLETQYF
TRBV19	TRBJ1-2	CASSIMAGGFYGYTF
TRBV30	TRBJ2-6	CAGNTGPGANVLTF
TRBV19	TRBJ2-5	CASKSTSLETQYF
TRBV4-2	TRBJ2-1	CASSQDRTGANNEQFF
TRBV7-8	TRBJ2-7	CASSLMGQSSYEQYF
TRBV11-2	TRBJ1-2	CASSLEGASNYGYTF
TRBV11-3	TRBJ1-3	CASSSRRVSGNTIYF
TRBV4-1	TRBJ1-1	CASSQEHSLNTEAFF
TRBV9	TRBJ2-3	CASSVVNGGYTDTQYF
TRBV5-1	TRBJ2-5	CASSLWGLAGGQETQYF